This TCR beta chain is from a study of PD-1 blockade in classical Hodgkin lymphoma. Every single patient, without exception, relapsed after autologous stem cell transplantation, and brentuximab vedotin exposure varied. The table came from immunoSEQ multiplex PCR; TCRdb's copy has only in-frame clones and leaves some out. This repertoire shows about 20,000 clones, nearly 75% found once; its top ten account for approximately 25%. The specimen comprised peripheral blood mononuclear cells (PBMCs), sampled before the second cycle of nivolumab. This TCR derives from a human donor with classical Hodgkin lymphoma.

The CDR3 is CASSLGRADFF. CDR3 DNA sequence: TGTGCCAGCAGCTTAGGACGCGCAGACTTCTTT. The V gene is TRBV7-9, the J gene TRBJ1-1; D gene unclear. The V gene lost 1 base and the J gene lost 14 bases, with 11 bases spanning the gap. The CDR3 totals 11 residues. Germline V gene data show CDR1 as SEHNR and CDR2 as FQNEAQ (reference sequence).